These 20 T cell receptor beta chains originate from one sample sequenced in a study of cytomegalovirus exposure and HLA in healthy donors. The PCR used 60 Vbeta and 13 Jbeta primers. Data came from immunoSEQ multiplex PCR; TCRdb stores just in-frame clones and leaves some out. The sample has 50,000 or so clones. The sequenced material came from PBMCs. The receptors derive from a woman aged 55 to 70 in good health and CMV-seropositive.

The chain is built from TRBV6-6 and TRBJ2-7, with a weak D call TRBD2 (6 bases). The CDR3 loop spans 14 amino acids. Germline lookup yields CDR1 MNHNY and CDR2 SVGAGI (reference sequence). The ends were cut back, 4 bases at V and 6 bases at J, with 16 bases in the middle. DNA of the CDR3: TGTGCCAGCAGTTCGATGGGAGGTGAAAGCGAGCAGTACTTC. Protein sequence: CASSSMGGESEQYF.

V gene TRBV6-6 combines with J gene TRBJ2-2, with D hard to call. CDR3 size: 14 residues. V shed 8 bases and J shed 3 bases, with 13 bases lying between them. CDR1 and CDR2 (germline): MNHNY, SVGAGI (reference sequence). The CDR3 protein is CASGPKLDTGELFF. CDR3 in DNA: TGTGCCAGCGGTCCTAAGCTGGACACCGGGGAGCTGTTTTTT.

The rearrangement uses TRBV29-1 and TRBJ1-5; D ambiguous. V was trimmed by 6 bases and J by 1 base, leaving 10 bases between them. From germline, CDR1 is SQVTM and CDR2 ANQGSEA. The CDR3 has 13 amino acids. The CDR3: CSVSQESNQPQHF. In DNA form, the CDR3 reads TGCAGCGTATCTCAGGAAAGCAATCAGCCCCAGCATTTT. Complete variable domain (other parts from reference TRBV29-1 and TRBJ1-5): SAVISQKPSRDICQRGTSLTIQCQVDSQVTMMFWYRQQPGQSLTLIATANQGSEATYESGFVIDKFPISRPNLTFSTLTVSNMSPEDSSIYLCSVSQESNQPQHFGDGTRLSIL.

The chain joins TRBV6-4 to TRBJ2-7; 9 bases match TRBD1. From germline, CDR1 is MRHNA and CDR2 SNTAGT. With 5 bases clipped from V and 2 bases from J, the junction kept 10 bases outside the gene matches. The CDR3 contains 16 residues. DNA for the CDR3: TGTGCCAGCAGTCCTCAAGGGACAGGGAACGCCTACGAGCAGTACTTC. Protein: CASSPQGTGNAYEQYF.

This sequence joins TRBV7-6 and TRBJ1-5, with 8 bases identical to TRBD1. Per the germline V gene, CDR1 is SGHVS and CDR2 is FNYEAQ. The CDR3 sequence is 18 residues long. The V and J ends lost 2 bases and 3 bases, in that order; junction bases with no gene match: 12. In nucleotides, the CDR3 is TGTGCCAGCAGCTTAAACCCACCCGGGACAGGAGACAATCAGCCCCAGCATTTT. Its protein is CASSLNPPGTGDNQPQHF.

The chain links TRBV6-1 to TRBJ2-6; 9 nucleotides match TRBD1. Germline V gives CDR1 MNHNS, CDR2 SASEGT. The CDR3 sequence is 16 residues long. After removal of 4 bases from V and 2 bases from J, the junction contained 3 bases not matched to a gene. The CDR3 coding sequence is TGTGCCAGCAGTGCTAGGACAGGGGCTGGGGCCAACGTCCTGACTTTC. It encodes CASSARTGAGANVLTF.

The chain uses TRBV19 and TRBJ1-3, with D possibly matching TRBD1 (6 bases). The CDR3 length is 16 residues. Germline V lookup: CDR1 LNHDA, CDR2 SQIVND (reference sequence). V was pared by 7 bases and J by 2 bases, with 18 bases between. CDR3 protein: CASKLGGLVAGNTIYF. CDR3 DNA sequence: TGTGCCAGTAAGCTCGGGGGGCTTGTAGCTGGAAACACCATATATTTT. The variable domain in full, completed from reference TRBV19 and TRBJ1-3, reads DGGITQSPKYLFRKEGQNVTLSCEQNLNHDAMYWYRQDPGQGLRLIYYSQIVNDFQKGDIAEGYSVSREKKESFPLTVTSAQKNPTAFYLCASKLGGLVAGNTIYFGEGSWLTVV.

CDR3 nucleotides: TGTGCCAGCAGCTTTTCCCTGACAGGAGGAAGCGGGGAGCTGTTTTTT. This translates into CASSFSLTGGSGELFF. The chain links TRBV5-6 to TRBJ2-2; the D gene is possibly TRBD1 (6 bases). CDR3 size: 16 residues. Germline values: CDR1 SGHDT, CDR2 YYEEEE. V lost 2 bases to trimming and J lost 7 bases, with 18 bases between them.

This chain uses TRBV7-2 with TRBJ2-7; 7 nucleotides align to TRBD2. The J segment lost 4 bases and the V segment lost 1 base, leaving 4 bases of the junction unmatched. CDR3 size: 14 residues. CDR1 is SGHTA and CDR2 is FQGNSA in the germline V gene. The CDR3 nucleotides read TGTGCCAGCAGCTTAGAACCGGGAGGATACGAGCAGTACTTC. It codes for CASSLEPGGYEQYF.

Regarding this clone: At one end, the junction sequence differs from germline, possibly due to a read error. Other DNA sequences within the sample encode an identical CDR3. The rearrangement links TRBV10-3 to TRBJ1-6, with a weak D call TRBD1 (6 bases). Germline lookup yields CDR1 ENHRY and CDR2 SYGVKD. The CDR3 is 14 amino acids. CDR3 protein: CATGPGQPNSPLHF. The CDR3, as DNA: TGTGCCACGGGCCCCGGACAGCCCAATTCACCCCTACACTTT.

The rearrangement uses TRBV7-9 and TRBJ1-5; 12 bases align to TRBD1. V shed 4 bases, J shed 7 bases, and the junction held 5 bases outside the gene matches. The CDR3 extends over 15 amino acids. CDR1 is SEHNR, CDR2 FQNEAQ, per germline (reference sequence). For the CDR3, the DNA is TGTGCCAGCAGCTCGGGACAGGGGGCCGGGCAGCCCCAGCATTTT. Its protein is CASSSGQGAGQPQHF.

The rearrangement links TRBV18 to TRBJ2-2, with D perhaps TRBD1 (5 bases). CDR3 length: 17 residues. V was shortened by 3 bases and J by 1 base, with 15 bases between the two germline ends. The germline V gene encodes CDR1 KGHSH and CDR2 LQKENI. CDR3 amino acids: CASSPMAGLKNTGELFF. CDR3 nucleotides: TGTGCCAGCTCACCTATGGCAGGGTTGAAGAACACCGGGGAGCTGTTTTTT.

The chain recombines TRBV28 with TRBJ1-5; D call uncertain. Trimming cost V 3 bases and J 6 bases, with 12 bases left between them. Germline V CDR1 and CDR2: MDHEN, SYDVKM. The CDR3 has 14 amino acids. CDR3 residues: CASSFAGIGQPQHF. The CDR3, as DNA: TGTGCCAGCAGTTTCGCGGGAATCGGTCAGCCCCAGCATTTT.

This chain joins TRBV5-1 and TRBJ1-5; 11 bases agree with TRBD1. Germline V gene lookup returns CDR1 SGHRS and CDR2 YFSETQ. Trimming cost V 4 bases and J 5 bases; bases outside gene matches: 8. The CDR3 runs 16 residues. CDR3 sequence reads: CASSHSGQGEYQPQHF. In DNA, the CDR3 is TGCGCCAGCAGCCACTCGGGACAGGGGGAATATCAGCCCCAGCATTTT.

The rearrangement joins TRBV5-1 to TRBJ2-3; 10 nucleotides match TRBD2. The CDR3 covers 20 residues. CDR1 is SGHRS and CDR2 is YFSETQ in the germline V gene. V lost 0 bases to trimming and J lost 8 bases; unmatched junction nucleotides: 21. The CDR3 is CASSLDQLNPGLAVEGTQYF. Here the CDR3 DNA reads TGCGCCAGCAGCTTGGACCAGTTAAACCCCGGACTAGCGGTGGAGGGTACGCAGTATTTT.

The rearrangement joins TRBV1 to TRBJ2-7; the table's D gene call, TRBD1, was not cross checked with the DNA. TRBV1 is flagged as a pseudogene. CDR3 length equals 12 residues. The CDR3 DNA sequence: TGCACCAGCAGCCTTGGCCCCTACGAGCAGTACTTC. This translates into CTSSLGPYEQYF.

This rearrangement joins TRBV5-4 to TRBJ1-1; D uncertain. Trimming cost V 3 bases and J 0 bases, with 9 bases left between them. This CDR3 region has 14 residues. CDR1 and CDR2 from the germline V gene are SGHNT and YYREEE (reference sequence). CDR3 sequence: CASSSGTLNTEAFF. The CDR3 DNA reads as TGTGCCAGCAGCTCGGGTACATTGAACACTGAAGCTTTCTTT. The full variable domain, its missing parts supplied by reference TRBV5-4 and TRBJ1-1, is ETGVTQSPTHLIKTRGQQVTLRCSSQSGHNTVSWYQQALGQGPQFIFQYYREEENGRGNFPPRFSGLQFPNYSSELNVNALELDDSALYLCASSSGTLNTEAFFGQGTRLTVV.

The V call is TRBV19, the J call TRBJ2-2; TRBD1 aligns across 7 bases. Losses at the gene ends were 4 bases for V and 6 bases for J; bases not matched to a gene: 2. The germline CDR1 and CDR2 sequences are LNHDA and SQIVND (reference sequence). This CDR3 comprises 13 residues. Here the CDR3 reads CASSTDRAGELFF. For the CDR3, the DNA is TGTGCCAGTAGTACCGACAGGGCCGGGGAGCTGTTTTTT.

The V gene is TRBV11-2, the J gene TRBJ1-1; tentative D call: TRBD1 (6 bases). Trimming took off 5 bases at V and 3 bases at J, with 16 bases between the two ends. There are 15 residues in the CDR3. Germline V gene lookup returns CDR1 SGHAT and CDR2 FQNNGV. CDR3 sequence: CASSRVGGAHTEAFF. The CDR3 nucleotides are TGTGCCAGCAGCCGCGTAGGGGGGGCCCACACTGAAGCTTTCTTT.

The chain links TRBV28 to TRBJ1-2; possible D gene TRBD1, 5 bases. This CDR3 has 13 residues. Germline CDR1 reads MDHEN; CDR2 reads SYDVKM. Trimming shortened V by 8 bases and J by 6 bases, and 16 bases separated the two germline ends. CDR3: CASGGIILNGYTF. CDR3 coding DNA: TGTGCCAGCGGGGGGATTATCCTTAATGGCTACACCTTC.